This paragraph reports one T cell receptor (beta chain). Its antigen is not known. The data derive from a study of CD8+ T cells in alopecia areata. Across the whole study: Tofacitinib was taken orally by treated patients, and the dose was 5 to 10 mg twice daily.

Isolated RNA was reverse transcribed into cDNA used as the sequencing template. Measured with immunoSEQ multiplex PCR; TCRdb has only the in-frame clones, and not every one. This sample has around 210,000 clones, with around 65% found just once. Treatment given: oral pan-JAK inhibitor, 5-10 mg twice daily. The study, taken as a whole, reports: Mouse data revealed clearer TCR sharing than patient data did, a gap possibly tied to HLA. Tofacitinib yielded significantly lower scalp clonality and fewer expanded CD8+ clones among the top 100.

V shed 0 bases and J shed 4 bases, with 12 bases lying between them. This CDR3 is 14 amino acids long. CDR1 and CDR2 from the germline V gene are GTSNPN and SVGIG (reference sequence). The chain uses TRBV30 and TRBJ1-2, with D hard to call. The sequencing here drew on CD4+ T cells sorted from blood, taken at week 4, from a patient treated with tofacitinib. The receptor comes from a human donor with alopecia areata. The CDR3: CAWSVSRILYGYTF. CDR3 bases: TGTGCCTGGAGTGTATCCCGCATTCTCTATGGCTACACCTTC.